Described below is a single T cell receptor (beta chain) sequence and its context. Generated by immunoSEQ multiplex PCR, the TCRdb table keeps only in-frame clones and is missing some. This repertoire shows fewer than 13,000 clones, approximately 85% found once; its top ten account for 3% to 4%. The data were taken from a study of pediatric ulcerative colitis. One to two pinch biopsies were taken from the rectum during colonoscopy. Trimming stripped 4 bases from V and 0 bases from J, with 17 bases between. Looked up from germline, CDR1 is SGHRS and CDR2 is YFSETQ. The CDR3 is 16 amino acids. What was sequenced was gut tissue. This chain connects TRBV5-1 to TRBJ2-7, with a weak D call TRBD2 (6 bases). The sequence came from a girl between 10 and 17 years old who was a control in a study of pediatric ulcerative colitis. This CDR3 is CASSRTGWRDSYEQYF. CDR3 nucleotides: TGCGCCAGCAGCCGCACGGGGTGGCGGGACTCCTACGAGCAGTACTTC.